The entry below gives a single TCR beta chain sequence along with its context. The data were taken from a study of cytomegalovirus exposure and HLA in healthy donors. A multiplex PCR was run with 60 Vbeta primers and 13 Jbeta primers. Libraries were prepared by immunoSEQ multiplex PCR; TCRdb keeps only in-frame clonotypes and omits some of them. This table has about 35,000 clones, roughly 78% appearing once. Sequencing input: PBMCs. This TCR was sampled from a male donor in good health and CMV-seronegative.

The CDR3 coding sequence is TGTGCCAGCAGCTCCAATCCGGGACTAGCGGGACGTAATGAGCAGTTCTTC. The encoded protein is CASSSNPGLAGRNEQFF. The rearrangement joins TRBV7-2 to TRBJ2-1, with TRBD2 matching 13 bases. After removal of 4 bases from V and 7 bases from J, the junction contained 10 bases not matched to a gene. Germline assignment: CDR1 SGHTA and CDR2 FQGNSA. The CDR3 runs to 17 residues.